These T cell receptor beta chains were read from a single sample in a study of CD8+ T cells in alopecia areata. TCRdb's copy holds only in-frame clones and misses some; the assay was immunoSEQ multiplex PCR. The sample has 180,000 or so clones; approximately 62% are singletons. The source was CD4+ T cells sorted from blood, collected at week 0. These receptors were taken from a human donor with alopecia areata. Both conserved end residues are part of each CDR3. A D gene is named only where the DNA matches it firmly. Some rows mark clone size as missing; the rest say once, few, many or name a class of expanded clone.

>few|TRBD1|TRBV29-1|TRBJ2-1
TGCAGCGCCGAGACGGGACAGGGCGGCAATGAGCAGTTCTTC
CSAETGQGGNEQFF
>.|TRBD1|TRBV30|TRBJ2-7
TGTGCCTGGAGTCGGGACAGCTCCTACGAGCAGTACTTC
CAWSRDSSYEQYF
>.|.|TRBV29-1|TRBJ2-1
TGCAGCGTTGAAGGTGCCTCCCCCGTCAATGAGCAGTTCTTC
CSVEGASPVNEQFF
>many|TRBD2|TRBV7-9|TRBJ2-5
TGTGCCGGAAGGACTAGCGAGCTCCCGGCCCAGTACTTC
CAGRTSELPAQYF
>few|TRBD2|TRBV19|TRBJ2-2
TGTGCCACCGCCGCACTAGCGGGGGGGCTGGGCACCGGGGAGCTGTTTTTT
CATAALAGGLGTGELFF
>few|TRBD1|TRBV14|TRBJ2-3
TGTGCCAGCAGCCAAATCCCATTTGGGACAGGGATGACAGATACGCAGTATTTT
CASSQIPFGTGMTDTQYF
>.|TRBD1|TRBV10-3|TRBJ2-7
TGTGCCATCAGGACAGGGGCCGGGTCCTACGAGCAGTACTTC
CAIRTGAGSYEQYF
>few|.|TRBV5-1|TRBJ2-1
TGCGCCAGCGGACGGCAGGGGAATGAGCAGTTCTTC
CASGRQGNEQFF
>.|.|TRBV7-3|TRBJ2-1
TGTGCCAGCAGCTTAACCAGGGACAATGAGCAGTTCTTC
CASSLTRDNEQFF
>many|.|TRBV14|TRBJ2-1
TGTGCCAGCAGCCAAAGTAAACAGGGCGGGGTTCCTCTCGATGAGCAGTTCTTC
CASSQSKQGGVPLDEQFF
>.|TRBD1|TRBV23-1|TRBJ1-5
TGCGCCAGCAGTCACTCGGGACAGTGCAATCAGCCCCAGCATTTT
CASSHSGQCNQPQHF
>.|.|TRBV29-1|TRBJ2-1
TGCAGCGTTGAATACGGCAAAACAGAGCAGTTCTTC
CSVEYGKTEQFF
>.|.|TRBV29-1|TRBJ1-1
TGCAGCGTTGGGCAGTATAACACTGAAGCTTTCTTT
CSVGQYNTEAFF
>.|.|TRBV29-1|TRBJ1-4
TGCAGCGTTGTGCCGGAAGCTAATGAAAAACTGTTTTTT
CSVVPEANEKLFF
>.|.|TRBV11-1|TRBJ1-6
TGTGCCAGCAGCTTCGAGGGGATCAATTCACCCCTCCACTTT
CASSFEGINSPLHF
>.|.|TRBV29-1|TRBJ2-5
TGCAGCGTTGCTCGGGACGGTCAGACCCAGTACTTC
CSVARDGQTQYF
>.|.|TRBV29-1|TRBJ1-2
TGCAGCGTTGAGGAGGGGACGTATGGCTACACCTTC
CSVEEGTYGYTF
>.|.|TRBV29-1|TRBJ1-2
TGCAGCGTGGGACCCAGACAGACTAACTATGGCTACACCTTC
CSVGPRQTNYGYTF
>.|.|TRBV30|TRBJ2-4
TGTGCCTGGAGGTCATTAGCCAAAAACATTCAGTACTTC
CAWRSLAKNIQYF
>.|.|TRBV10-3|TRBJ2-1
TGTGCCATCAGTCTAGGTGGCAATGAGCAGTTCTTC
CAISLGGNEQFF
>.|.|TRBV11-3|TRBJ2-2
TGTGCCAGCAGCTTAGAAACGATAAACACCGGGGAGCTGTTTTTT
CASSLETINTGELFF
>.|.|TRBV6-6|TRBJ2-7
TGTGCCAGCAGCCCCTTTAGCTCCTACGAGCAGTACTTC
CASSPFSSYEQYF
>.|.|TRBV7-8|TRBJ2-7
TGTGCCAGCAGCTCCATTTCCGGGGAGCAGTACTTC
CASSSISGEQYF
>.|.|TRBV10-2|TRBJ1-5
TGCGCCAGCAGCCCAGTCAGCCGTGGTCAGCCCCAGCATTTT
CASSPVSRGQPQHF
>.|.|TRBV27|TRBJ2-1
TGTGCCAGCAGTCCTGGGGGGCCCCTCAATGAGCAGTTCTTC
CASSPGGPLNEQFF
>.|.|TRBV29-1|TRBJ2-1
TGCAGCGTTGACACAATCTACAATGAGCAGTTCTTC
CSVDTIYNEQFF